These T cell receptor beta chains were read from a single sample in a study of blood T cell repertoires in COVID-19. Clones were read by immunoSEQ multiplex PCR, and TCRdb kept only the in-frame ones, dropping some. The sample yields some 96,000 clones, roughly 85% seen once. Material for sequencing was peripheral blood. The receptor set was obtained from a human donor in a cohort sampled during active COVID-19. Each CDR3 is given with its conserved first and last residue. The D gene is left open where the match is weak. Size values are once, few and many counts, or a class for expanded clones, and some rows have none.

clone_size: .
j_call: TRBJ2-3
v_call: TRBV11-2
d_call: .
cdr3_nt: TGTGCCAGCAGCTCTGGACTGGGATATACGCAGTATTTT
cdr3_aa: CASSSGLGYTQYF

clone_size: .
j_call: TRBJ2-5
v_call: TRBV7-2
d_call: TRBD2
cdr3_nt: TGTGCCAGCAGCTTGACTAGCGGGGGCCAAGAGACCCAGTACTTC
cdr3_aa: CASSLTSGGQETQYF

clone_size: .
j_call: TRBJ2-7
v_call: TRBV18
d_call: TRBD1
cdr3_nt: TGTGCCAGCTCGCACGGGACAGGGTACGAGCAGTACTTC
cdr3_aa: CASSHGTGYEQYF

clone_size: .
j_call: TRBJ2-2
v_call: TRBV19
d_call: TRBD1
cdr3_nt: TGTGCCAGTAGTGTTGTAGGCGGGACAGGCTACACCGGGGAGCTGTTTTTT
cdr3_aa: CASSVVGGTGYTGELFF

clone_size: .
j_call: TRBJ2-3
v_call: TRBV10-3
d_call: TRBD1
cdr3_nt: TGTGCCATCAGTGCCGGACAGGGCCGCACAGATACGCAGTATTTT
cdr3_aa: CAISAGQGRTDTQYF

clone_size: many
j_call: TRBJ1-1
v_call: TRBV7-8
d_call: .
cdr3_nt: TGTGCCAGCAGCTTACAACAGGGTTTGGGTGAAGCTTTCTTT
cdr3_aa: CASSLQQGLGEAFF

clone_size: .
j_call: TRBJ1-6
v_call: TRBV19
d_call: TRBD1
cdr3_nt: TGTGCCAGTAGTACATCCGGGACAGGGAAATCACCCCTCCACTTT
cdr3_aa: CASSTSGTGKSPLHF

clone_size: .
j_call: TRBJ2-5
v_call: TRBV7-2
d_call: .
cdr3_nt: TGTGCCAGCAGTTCCGGTGTGACACGTAAAGAGACCCAGTACTTC
cdr3_aa: CASSSGVTRKETQYF

clone_size: .
j_call: TRBJ2-7
v_call: TRBV5-1
d_call: TRBD1
cdr3_nt: TGCGCCAGCAGCTTGGCCTTACAGGGGGCGTTGTCCGAGCAGTACTTC
cdr3_aa: CASSLALQGALSEQYF

clone_size: .
j_call: TRBJ1-6
v_call: TRBV9
d_call: .
cdr3_nt: TGTGCCAGCGGGAGTGAGGCCAATAGGAATTCACCCCTCCACTTT
cdr3_aa: CASGSEANRNSPLHF

clone_size: .
j_call: TRBJ2-7
v_call: TRBV18
d_call: TRBD1
cdr3_nt: TGTGCCAGCTCACCACCTGGACAGGAAGCCGAGCAGTACTTC
cdr3_aa: CASSPPGQEAEQYF

clone_size: once
j_call: TRBJ1-4
v_call: TRBV30
d_call: TRBD1
cdr3_nt: TGTGCCTGGAGACGGGACAGGGGGCCAACTAATGAAAAACTGTTTTTT
cdr3_aa: CAWRRDRGPTNEKLFF

clone_size: .
j_call: TRBJ2-1
v_call: TRBV2
d_call: TRBD2
cdr3_nt: TGTGCCAGCAGTGTGGCTAGCGGGGGGGCGAGTGAGCAGTTCTTC
cdr3_aa: CASSVASGGASEQFF

clone_size: few
j_call: TRBJ2-1
v_call: TRBV7-9
d_call: TRBD2
cdr3_nt: TGTGCCAGCAGCTTAGCCCCACTAGGAGCTAGCGGAGCTTACAATGAGCAGTTCTTC
cdr3_aa: CASSLAPLGASGAYNEQFF

clone_size: .
j_call: TRBJ1-3
v_call: TRBV6-5
d_call: .
cdr3_nt: TGTGCCAGCAGACGGGTCGGTACTGGAAACACCATATATTTT
cdr3_aa: CASRRVGTGNTIYF

clone_size: .
j_call: TRBJ1-6
v_call: TRBV3-1/TRBV3-2
d_call: TRBD1
cdr3_nt: TGTGCCAGCAGCCAAGTTAGGACAGGGTTTTCACCCCTCCACTTT
cdr3_aa: CASSQVRTGFSPLHF

clone_size: .
j_call: TRBJ2-6
v_call: TRBV5-1
d_call: .
cdr3_nt: TGCGCCAGCACCCGCCGGGGTCCTGGGGCCAACGTCCTGACTTTC
cdr3_aa: CASTRRGPGANVLTF

clone_size: .
j_call: TRBJ2-3
v_call: TRBV5-1
d_call: TRBD2
cdr3_nt: TGCGCCAGCAGCCCGGGGGGGGGCCTTAGCACAGATACGCAGTATTTT
cdr3_aa: CASSPGGGLSTDTQYF

clone_size: .
j_call: TRBJ1-2
v_call: TRBV10-3
d_call: .
cdr3_nt: TGTGCCTCCCTCCAGGGAATAGGCTATGGCTACACCTTC
cdr3_aa: CASLQGIGYGYTF

clone_size: .
j_call: TRBJ1-5
v_call: TRBV16
d_call: .
cdr3_nt: TGTGCCAGCAGCCTTTATAGCAATCAGCCCCAGCATTTT
cdr3_aa: CASSLYSNQPQHF

clone_size: once
j_call: TRBJ2-2
v_call: TRBV27
d_call: .
cdr3_nt: TGTGCCAGCAGTTTCATACTCGCTTCCGGGGAGCTGTTTTTT
cdr3_aa: CASSFILASGELFF

clone_size: .
j_call: TRBJ2-2
v_call: TRBV3-1/TRBV3-2
d_call: TRBD1
cdr3_nt: TGTGCCAGCAGCCAAGCGCGTCAGGGGGCGGTCACCGGGGAGCTGTTTTTT
cdr3_aa: CASSQARQGAVTGELFF

clone_size: .
j_call: TRBJ1-5
v_call: TRBV28
d_call: .
cdr3_nt: TGTGCCAGCACCCAGGGGTGGGGGGGATATCAGCCCCAGCATTTT
cdr3_aa: CASTQGWGGYQPQHF

clone_size: .
j_call: TRBJ2-2
v_call: TRBV7-3
d_call: TRBD1
cdr3_nt: TGTGCCAGCAGCTTATGGGACAGGGGGCGGGGCGGGGAGCTGTTTTTT
cdr3_aa: CASSLWDRGRGGELFF

clone_size: once
j_call: TRBJ2-1
v_call: TRBV6-5
d_call: .
cdr3_nt: TGTGCCAGCAGTTACCCGGGTCGGAGTGGTGAGCAGTTCTTC
cdr3_aa: CASSYPGRSGEQFF

clone_size: .
j_call: TRBJ1-1
v_call: TRBV6-5
d_call: .
cdr3_nt: TGTGCCAGCAGCCAATTGCGGGAGGACACTGAAGCTTTCTTT
cdr3_aa: CASSQLREDTEAFF

clone_size: .
j_call: TRBJ2-2
v_call: TRBV6-1
d_call: TRBD1
cdr3_nt: TGTGCCAGCAGTGACCTGAGACAGGGTGGGACCGGGGAGCTGTTTTTT
cdr3_aa: CASSDLRQGGTGELFF

clone_size: .
j_call: TRBJ1-1
v_call: TRBV15
d_call: .
cdr3_nt: TGTGCCACCAGCAGAGATATTGGGAGCATCATCGCTGAAGCTTTCTTT
cdr3_aa: CATSRDIGSIIAEAFF

clone_size: .
j_call: TRBJ2-7
v_call: TRBV30
d_call: .
cdr3_nt: TGTGCCTGGTCCCCAGGGGTTAGCTACGAGCAGTACTTC
cdr3_aa: CAWSPGVSYEQYF

clone_size: .
j_call: TRBJ2-1
v_call: TRBV7-3
d_call: .
cdr3_nt: TGTGCCAGCAGCCGTTTGGGTGTCACAGCCCTTGGTGAGCAGTTCTTC
cdr3_aa: CASSRLGVTALGEQFF

clone_size: .
j_call: TRBJ2-7
v_call: TRBV28
d_call: TRBD2
cdr3_nt: TGTGCCAGCAGTTTAGGCGGGAGAACCTACGAGCAGTACTTC
cdr3_aa: CASSLGGRTYEQYF

clone_size: once
j_call: TRBJ2-1
v_call: TRBV5-1
d_call: TRBD1
cdr3_nt: TGCGCCAGCAGCCCCTCCGCCGGGACAGGGGGCAAGCAGTTCTTC
cdr3_aa: CASSPSAGTGGKQFF

clone_size: once
j_call: TRBJ1-3
v_call: TRBV4-1
d_call: .
cdr3_nt: TGCGCCAGCAGCCAGGGGCCTGGAAACACCATATATTTT
cdr3_aa: CASSQGPGNTIYF

clone_size: .
j_call: TRBJ2-7
v_call: TRBV15
d_call: .
cdr3_nt: TGTGCCACCAGCGGTGGGGCACAGGCGGTCGAGCAGTACTTC
cdr3_aa: CATSGGAQAVEQYF

clone_size: .
j_call: TRBJ2-3
v_call: TRBV11-2
d_call: TRBD2
cdr3_nt: TGTGCCAGCAGCGCTCACGCTAGCGGGAGGAGCACAGATACGCAGTATTTT
cdr3_aa: CASSAHASGRSTDTQYF

clone_size: .
j_call: TRBJ2-4
v_call: TRBV28
d_call: TRBD1
cdr3_nt: TGTGCCGCAGGGGGAGACGTAGCCAAAAACATTCAGTACTTC
cdr3_aa: CAAGGDVAKNIQYF

clone_size: .
j_call: TRBJ2-5
v_call: TRBV7-3
d_call: .
cdr3_nt: TGTGCCAGCAGCTTAAGCCGGGGAGAGACCCAGTACTTC
cdr3_aa: CASSLSRGETQYF

clone_size: once
j_call: TRBJ2-3
v_call: TRBV5-6
d_call: TRBD1
cdr3_nt: TGTGCCAGCAGCTTGCTGGGACAGGGGGTATTCGCAGATACGCAGTATTTT
cdr3_aa: CASSLLGQGVFADTQYF

clone_size: .
j_call: TRBJ2-5
v_call: TRBV2
d_call: .
cdr3_nt: TGTGCCAGCAGCGGGATGCTGAGGACAGAGACCCAGTACTTC
cdr3_aa: CASSGMLRTETQYF

clone_size: .
j_call: TRBJ1-2
v_call: TRBV18
d_call: .
cdr3_nt: TGTGCCAGCTCACCGACGGCGGGGAACTATGGCTACACCTTC
cdr3_aa: CASSPTAGNYGYTF

clone_size: .
j_call: TRBJ1-1
v_call: TRBV10-2
d_call: TRBD1
cdr3_nt: TGCGCCAGCGGACAGGGCAATAAGGGGACTGAAGCTTTCTTT
cdr3_aa: CASGQGNKGTEAFF

clone_size: .
j_call: TRBJ2-7
v_call: TRBV7-7
d_call: .
cdr3_nt: TGTGCTAGCAGCTCTAAGCCTCCGGGACTAACCAGGGGGCTCGAGCAGTACTTC
cdr3_aa: CASSSKPPGLTRGLEQYF

clone_size: once
j_call: TRBJ2-1
v_call: TRBV11-3
d_call: .
cdr3_nt: TGTGCCAGCAGCGAAACCCCATACCGGGGGAAGAATGAGCAGTTCTTC
cdr3_aa: CASSETPYRGKNEQFF

clone_size: .
j_call: TRBJ2-7
v_call: TRBV5-4
d_call: TRBD2
cdr3_nt: TGTGCCAGCAGCTTCGACACTAGCGGCACCTACGAGCAGTACTTC
cdr3_aa: CASSFDTSGTYEQYF

clone_size: .
j_call: TRBJ1-4
v_call: TRBV5-1
d_call: .
cdr3_nt: TGCGCCAGCAGCCCCCGAAAAGACTTTACAACTAATGAAAAACTGTTTTTT
cdr3_aa: CASSPRKDFTTNEKLFF

clone_size: .
j_call: TRBJ1-5
v_call: TRBV13
d_call: .
cdr3_nt: TGTGCCAGCAGCTTCTTAGATTTATATAGCAATCAGCCCCAGCATTTT
cdr3_aa: CASSFLDLYSNQPQHF